Listed below are T cell receptor beta chains from one sample, sequenced in a study of T cells in Graves' hyperthyroidism and ophthalmopathy. TCRdb re-analysed the multiplex PCR reads in MiXCR, keeping a single row per CDR3 protein. The sample records about 130,000 distinct CDR3 sequences, around 20% being singletons. The sample taken for sequencing was blood. These receptors all come from a woman aged 45 to 65 with Graves' hyperthyroidism that later progressed to Graves' ophthalmopathy. CDR3s leave out the opening cysteine and the closing phenylalanine or tryptophan. Size values are once, few and many counts, or a class for expanded clones, and some rows have none.

cdr3_aa j_call v_call clone_size
ASSLGSGSSGELF TRBJ2-2 TRBV7-3 many
SAKLVYGQY TRBJ2-7 TRBV20-1 -
ASRPTGQNYEQY TRBJ2-7 TRBV28 many
ASSVVASGRNEQF TRBJ2-1 TRBV9 -
ASSSVETQY TRBJ2-5 TRBV7-8 many
ASSFSPGTYDTDTQY TRBJ2-3 TRBV5-1 many
ASSLGGQGGTEAF TRBJ1-1 TRBV5-1 many
ASAGGPSYEQY TRBJ2-7 TRBV2 many
ASSRLGEQY TRBJ2-7 TRBV7-8 many
AISADSYEQY TRBJ2-7 TRBV10-3 -
SARAHGNTIY TRBJ1-3 TRBV20-1 few
ASSAGDRIGGTQY TRBJ2-3 TRBV7-9 many
ASKGHTNEKLF TRBJ1-4 TRBV28 -
ASSVGKGGTSGNTIY TRBJ1-3 TRBV9 few
ASGLTRLAGRRDTQY TRBJ2-3 TRBV12-5 few
ASSLVPISYNEQF TRBJ2-1 TRBV27 many
ASSSGQLDSTDTQY TRBJ2-3 TRBV7-8 many
ASSINRGPTYEQY TRBJ2-7 TRBV19 once
ASSFTGGANTEAF TRBJ1-1 TRBV7-3 many
SARRLAGVHNEQF TRBJ2-1 TRBV20-1 -
ASSFTGTGASHQPQH TRBJ1-5 TRBV28 -
ASSPRQGDGYT TRBJ1-2 TRBV18 -